These 22 T cell receptor beta chains share one sample of origin, sequenced in a study of T cell repertoires in cytomegalovirus infection. Their antigens remain unidentified. TCRdb redid the calling of the reads with MiXCR, one entry per CDR3 protein. The sample has roughly 920,000 distinct CDR3 sequences; 25% to 40% are singletons. The sequencing here drew on cultured CD8+ T cells from PBMCs, taken from culture after CMV antigen stimulation. These receptors originate from a human donor in good health (CMV status not recorded). Some clones in this sample may be carry-over from other donors' samples.

Notes on this clonotype: At one boundary the junction diverges from the germline segment, which might be a read error. CDR3 coding DNA: TGTGCCAGCGGCGTAGAAGGGAGCGGTGCGTATGAAAAACTGTTTTTT. Its translation is CASGVEGSGAYEKLFF. This chain joins TRBV9 and TRBJ1-4; D unclear. CDR3 size: 16 residues. CDR1 and CDR2 (germline): SGDLS, YYNGEE. Drawing the rest from reference TRBV9 and TRBJ1-4, the complete variable domain is DSGVTQTPKHLITATGQRVTLRCSPRSGDLSVYWYQQSLDQGLQFLIQYYNGEERAKGNILERFSAQQFPDLHSELNLSSLELGDSALYFCASGVEGSGAYEKLFFGSGTQLSVL.

The rearrangement links TRBV12-3 or TRBV12-4 to TRBJ2-2; 8 bases align to TRBD1. The CDR3 is made up of 14 amino acids. The V gene end was trimmed by 10 bases and the J gene end by 3 bases; junction bases not matched to a gene: 7. For the CDR3, the DNA is TGTGCCACCGTCCAGGGGGCGCACACCGGGGAGCTGTTTTTT. Amino acid sequence: CATVQGAHTGELFF.

In this sample, this clonotype turned up many times. The chain joins TRBV4-1 to TRBJ1-5; no firm D call. The CDR3 length is 14 residues. Germline CDR1 reads MGHRA; CDR2 reads YSYEKL. V shed 5 bases and J shed 0 bases, with 8 bases lying between them. The CDR3 region is CASSSGFSNQPQHF. CDR3 DNA: TGCGCCAGCAGCTCGGGATTTAGCAATCAGCCCCAGCATTTT.

This clonotype was seen a few times. V is TRBV6-5 and J is TRBJ2-3, with 13 bases matching TRBD2. CDR1 is MNHEY, CDR2 SVGAGI, per germline. The CDR3 sequence is 18 residues long. J lost 2 bases, V lost 0 bases, and 5 bases had no gene match. The CDR3 sequence: CASSYSRTSGGPTDTQYF. In DNA form, the CDR3 reads TGTGCCAGCAGTTACTCAAGGACTAGCGGGGGACCCACAGATACGCAGTATTTT.

V gene TRBV24-1 combines with J gene TRBJ2-1, with TRBD1 matching 8 bases. V dropped 4 bases and J dropped 15; count of bases not matched to a gene: 13. CDR3 size: 14 residues. CDR1 is KGHDR, CDR2 SFDVKD, per germline. The CDR3 DNA reads TGTGCCACCAGTGACCACGCCGACAGGGGTGTTCTGTTCTTC. Protein: CATSDHADRGVLFF.

The CDR3 region is CASSFEAGGYEQFF. DNA of the CDR3: TGTGCCAGCAGCTTTGAGGCGGGGGGGTATGAGCAGTTCTTC. The rearrangement uses TRBV7-3 and TRBJ2-1; 9 bases align to TRBD2. This CDR3 is 14 amino acids long. Germline trimming cut 3 bases from V and 8 bases from J; bases unmatched to any gene: 5. Germline CDR1 and CDR2: SGHTA and FQGTGA. Variable domain in full (rest from reference TRBV7-3 and TRBJ2-1): GAGVSQTPSNKVTEKGKYVELRCDPISGHTALYWYRQSLGQGPEFLIYFQGTGAADDSGLPNDRFFAVRPEGSVSTLKIQRTERGDSAVYLCASSFEAGGYEQFFGPGTRLTVL.

The chain joins TRBV29-1 to TRBJ2-1; D gene unclear. Germline V lookup: CDR1 SQVTM, CDR2 ANQGSEA. V lost 4 bases, J lost 9 bases, and 7 bases lay in between. The CDR3 consists of 10 residues. The chain's CDR3 is CSVVFGEQFF. CDR3 bases: TGCAGCGTTGTGTTCGGTGAGCAGTTCTTC.

V gene TRBV7-9 combines with J gene TRBJ2-7; possible D gene TRBD2, 6 bases. The CDR3 contains 19 residues. The ends were cut back, 4 bases at V and 3 bases at J, with 28 bases in the middle. Germline V gene data show CDR1 as SEHNR and CDR2 as FQNEAQ (reference sequence). CDR3 sequence reads: CASSSINPMSGHIHYEQYF. For the CDR3, the DNA is TGTGCCAGCAGCTCAATTAATCCAATGAGCGGGCACATCCACTACGAGCAGTACTTC.

This clonotype appeared a few times. The chain employs TRBV28 and TRBJ1-5, with 7 bases that match TRBD1. This CDR3 comprises 14 residues. Losses at the gene ends were 10 bases for V and 6 bases for J; bases not matched to a gene: 12. Germline values: CDR1 MDHEN, CDR2 SYDVKM. DNA of the CDR3: TGTGCCACCCGGGGGGTAGGGGGCTTTCAGCCCCAGCATTTT. Its protein is CATRGVGGFQPQHF. The full variable domain, in which reference TRBV28 and TRBJ1-5 provide the parts outside the CDR3, is DVKVTQSSRYLVKRTGEKVFLECVQDMDHENMFWYRQDPGLGLRLIYFSYDVKMKEKGDIPEGYSVSREKKERFSLILESASTNQTSMYLCATRGVGGFQPQHFGDGTRLSIL.

This clonotype was seen repeatedly, ten times or more. The chain combines TRBV7-6 with TRBJ2-3; perhaps TRBD2 as D (5 bases). Germline CDR1 and CDR2: SGHVS and FNYEAQ. V gave up 5 bases and J gave up 6 bases, with 18 bases separating them. The CDR3 is made up of 15 amino acids. The CDR3 region has the DNA TGTGCCAGCAGCCCGACTATAGCCGGTTGGGATACGCAGTATTTT. Encoded protein: CASSPTIAGWDTQYF.

The chain recombines TRBV20-1 with TRBJ2-2; a possible D gene is TRBD2 (5 bases). The germline CDR1 and CDR2 sequences are DFQATT and SNEGSKA (reference sequence). V was trimmed by 6 bases and J by 0 bases, leaving 17 bases between them. CDR3 length: 16 amino acids. The CDR3 loop reads CSALPLAGPNTGELFF. The CDR3 DNA sequence: TGCAGTGCCCTCCCCCTGGCGGGTCCGAACACCGGGGAGCTGTTTTTT.

This clonotype occurred a few times. The chain recombines TRBV7-6 with TRBJ2-1, with 8 bases aligning to TRBD2. The germline V gene has CDR1 SGHVS and CDR2 FNYEAQ. V gave up 1 base and J gave up 0 bases; unmatched junction bases: 8. The CDR3 consists of 18 residues. Written as DNA, the CDR3 is TGTGCCAGCAGCTTAGGTTTGGGTCGGGGGGGCTCCTACAATGAGCAGTTCTTC. Protein sequence: CASSLGLGRGGSYNEQFF.

This clonotype was seen more than once but under ten times. The chain uses TRBV12-3 or TRBV12-4 and TRBJ2-1; TRBD2 matches 14 bases. Unmatched junction bases numbered 10, after V lost 5 bases and J lost 1 base. This CDR3 comprises 19 residues. The CDR3 DNA follows: TGTGCCAGCAGTGGACCGGGACTAGCGGGGGCAACTTCCTACAATGAGCAGTTCTTC. Translating gives CASSGPGLAGATSYNEQFF.

Only a few counts were recorded for this clonotype. CDR3: CASSEFGRSNTGELFF. The CDR3 region has the DNA TGTGCCAGCAGTGAATTTGGGAGAAGTAACACCGGGGAGCTGTTTTTT. The chain joins TRBV25-1 to TRBJ2-2, with D possibly being TRBD2 (5 bases). V gave up 1 base and J gave up 2 bases, with 11 bases separating them. CDR1 and CDR2 from the germline V gene are MGHDK and SYGVNS. This CDR3 region has 16 residues.

The genes are TRBV12-3 or TRBV12-4 and TRBJ1-1, with TRBD1 as a possible D gene (6 bases). The length of the CDR3 is 14 residues. Trimming pared 5 bases from V and 3 bases from J, leaving 13 bases between. This CDR3 reads CASSPRTAYTEAFF. The CDR3 DNA sequence: TGTGCCAGCAGTCCAAGGACAGCCTACACTGAAGCTTTCTTT.

This sequence joins TRBV10-3 and TRBJ2-2, with 13 bases identical to TRBD2. This CDR3 region has 15 residues. CDR1 is ENHRY, CDR2 SYGVKD, per germline. J lost 5 bases, V lost 6 bases, and 3 bases had no gene match. This chain's CDR3 is CAIRSTSGGTGELFF. The CDR3 region has the DNA TGTGCCATCAGGTCGACTAGCGGGGGGACCGGGGAGCTGTTTTTT.

V gene TRBV28 combines with J gene TRBJ1-6, with D tentatively TRBD1 (5 bases). Germline V lookup: CDR1 MDHEN, CDR2 SYDVKM. This CDR3 has 13 residues. Trimming cost V 2 bases and J 12 bases, with 11 bases left between them. The DNA for the CDR3 is TGTGCCAGCAGTTTAGGGGCGGGCGGACCCCTCCACTTT. Amino acids: CASSLGAGGPLHF.

This clonotype occurred many times. V gene TRBV7-8 combines with J gene TRBJ1-2; D unclear. Germline V CDR1 and CDR2: SGHVS, FQNEAQ. With 1 base removed from V and 8 bases from J, the gap between germline ends came to 17 bases. The CDR3 has 15 residues. CDR3 sequence reads: CASSLVGNSIAGYTF. The CDR3, as DNA: TGTGCCAGCAGCTTAGTCGGCAATAGCATAGCCGGCTACACCTTC.

There are many counts of this clonotype. The chain carries TRBV7-2 and TRBJ1-2, with D maybe TRBD1 (5 bases). The length of the CDR3 is 13 residues. Germline V gene data show CDR1 as SGHTA and CDR2 as FQGNSA. The V gene lost 6 bases and the J gene lost 4 bases, with 12 bases spanning the gap. The CDR3 DNA is TGTGCCAGCAGACCGGACAAATCCTATGGCTACACCTTC. It specifies CASRPDKSYGYTF.

This clonotype was observed many times. This rearrangement joins TRBV27 to TRBJ1-2, with D maybe TRBD1 (6 bases). Germline V gives CDR1 MNHEY, CDR2 SMNVEV (reference sequence). The CDR3 covers 13 residues. V was trimmed by 6 bases and J by 2 bases, leaving 10 bases between them. CDR3 in amino acids: CASSLGQNYGYTF. For the CDR3, the DNA is TGTGCCAGCAGCCTCGGACAGAACTATGGCTACACCTTC.

The V gene is TRBV6-6, the J gene TRBJ2-2; D gene ambiguous. Deletions cut 8 bases from V and 9 bases from J, with 13 bases between. The CDR3 spans 12 residues. Germline V gene sequence: CDR1 MNHNY, CDR2 SVGAGI (reference sequence). CDR3 in amino acids: CASHSAFWELFF. DNA of the CDR3: TGTGCCAGCCACTCTGCCTTCTGGGAGCTGTTTTTT.

This clonotype was counted between two and nine times. The chain employs TRBV2 and TRBJ2-1, with 10 bases lining up with TRBD2. With 3 bases clipped from V and 4 bases from J, the junction kept 6 bases outside the gene matches. This CDR3 has 16 residues. The germline CDR1 and CDR2 sequences are SNHLY and FYNNEI. Here the CDR3 reads CASSEQTSGPYNEQFF. CDR3 nucleotide sequence: TGTGCCAGCAGTGAGCAGACTAGCGGGCCTTACAATGAGCAGTTCTTC.